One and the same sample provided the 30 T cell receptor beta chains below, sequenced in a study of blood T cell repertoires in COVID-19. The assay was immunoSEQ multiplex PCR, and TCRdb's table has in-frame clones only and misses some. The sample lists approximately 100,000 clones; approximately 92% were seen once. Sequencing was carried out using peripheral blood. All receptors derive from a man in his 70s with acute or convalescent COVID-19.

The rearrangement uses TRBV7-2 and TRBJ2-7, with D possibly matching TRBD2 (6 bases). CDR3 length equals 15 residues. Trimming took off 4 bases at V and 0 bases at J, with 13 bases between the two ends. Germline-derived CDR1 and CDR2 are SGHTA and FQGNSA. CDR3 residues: CASSSSGADSYEQYF. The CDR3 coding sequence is TGTGCCAGCAGCTCCTCGGGAGCGGACTCCTACGAGCAGTACTTC.

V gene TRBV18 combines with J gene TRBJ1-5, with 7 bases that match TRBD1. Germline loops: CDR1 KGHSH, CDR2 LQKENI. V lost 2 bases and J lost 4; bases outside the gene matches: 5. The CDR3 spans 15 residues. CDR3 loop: CASSPIQGVNQPQHF. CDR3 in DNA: TGTGCCAGCTCACCAATTCAGGGGGTGAATCAGCCCCAGCATTTT. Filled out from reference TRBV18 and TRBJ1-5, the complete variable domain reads NAGVMQNPRHLVRRRGQEARLRCSPMKGHSHVYWYRQLPEEGLKFMVYLQKENIIDESGMPKERFSAEFPKEGPSILRIQQVVRGDSAAYFCASSPIQGVNQPQHFGDGTRLSIL.

The CDR3 reads CASSQERAGGGYGYTF. The CDR3 region has the DNA TGTGCCAGCAGCCAAGAGCGCGCAGGGGGTGGGTATGGCTACACCTTC. The chain has TRBV3-1 (or the pseudogene TRBV3-2) and TRBJ1-2; 7 positions match TRBD1. Per germline, CDR1 LGHDT and CDR2 YNNKEL (reference sequence). With 0 bases clipped from V and 5 bases from J, the junction kept 9 bases outside the gene matches. The CDR3 extends over 16 amino acids.

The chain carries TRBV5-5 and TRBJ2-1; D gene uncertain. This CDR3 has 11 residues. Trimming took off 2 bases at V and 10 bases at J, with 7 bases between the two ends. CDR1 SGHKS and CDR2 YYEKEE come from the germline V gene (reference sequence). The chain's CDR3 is CASSFVREQFF. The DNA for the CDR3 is TGTGCCAGCAGCTTTGTGCGGGAGCAGTTCTTC.

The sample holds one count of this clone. The CDR3 nucleotides read TGTGCCAGCAGCTCCCTTCGGGAGGGCCGGGAGACCCAGTACTTC. Translation: CASSSLREGRETQYF. The rearrangement uses TRBV13 and TRBJ2-5; the match to TRBD2 covers 8 bases. This CDR3 contains 15 residues. The trim removed 4 bases at V and 5 bases at J, leaving 9 bases unmatched. Per germline, CDR1 PRHDT and CDR2 FYEKMQ (reference sequence).

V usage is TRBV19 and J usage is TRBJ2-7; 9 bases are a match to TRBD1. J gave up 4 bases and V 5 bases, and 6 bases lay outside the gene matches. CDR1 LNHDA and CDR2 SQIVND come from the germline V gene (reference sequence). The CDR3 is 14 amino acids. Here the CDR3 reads CASSPGQGGYEQYF. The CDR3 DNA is TGTGCCAGTAGTCCGGGACAGGGAGGTTACGAGCAGTACTTC.

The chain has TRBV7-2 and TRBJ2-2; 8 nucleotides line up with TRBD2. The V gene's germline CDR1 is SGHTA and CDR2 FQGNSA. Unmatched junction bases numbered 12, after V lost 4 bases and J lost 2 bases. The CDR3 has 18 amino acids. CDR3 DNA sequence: TGTGCCAGCAGCTCCACACGGATCACTAGCGGCAACACCGGGGAGCTGTTTTTT. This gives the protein CASSSTRITSGNTGELFF.

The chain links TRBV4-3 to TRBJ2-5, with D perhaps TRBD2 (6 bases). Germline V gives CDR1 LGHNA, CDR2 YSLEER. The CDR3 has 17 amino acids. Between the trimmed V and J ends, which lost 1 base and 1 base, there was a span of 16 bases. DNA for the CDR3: TGCGCCAGCAGCCAAGGTCACGGGGGAGCCCCCCAAGAGACCCAGTACTTC. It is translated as CASSQGHGGAPQETQYF.

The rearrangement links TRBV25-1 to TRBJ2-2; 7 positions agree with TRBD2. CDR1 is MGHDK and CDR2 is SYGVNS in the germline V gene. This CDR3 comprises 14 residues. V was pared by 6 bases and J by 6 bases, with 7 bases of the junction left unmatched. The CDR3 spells CASSTPGGAGELFF. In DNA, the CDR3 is TGTGCCAGCAGCACCCCGGGGGGTGCCGGGGAGCTGTTTTTT.

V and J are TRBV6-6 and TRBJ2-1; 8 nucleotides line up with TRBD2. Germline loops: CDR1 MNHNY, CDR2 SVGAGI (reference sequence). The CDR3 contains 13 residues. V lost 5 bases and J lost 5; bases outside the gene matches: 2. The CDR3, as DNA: TGTGCCAGCAGTAAACTAGCGGACAATGAGCAGTTCTTC. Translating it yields CASSKLADNEQFF.

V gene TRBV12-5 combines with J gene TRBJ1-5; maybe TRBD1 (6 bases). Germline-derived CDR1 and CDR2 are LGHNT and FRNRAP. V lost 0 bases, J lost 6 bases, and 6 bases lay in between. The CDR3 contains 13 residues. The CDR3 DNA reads TGTGCTAGTGGTTTGGTAGGGGGTCAGCCCCAGCATTTT. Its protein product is CASGLVGGQPQHF.

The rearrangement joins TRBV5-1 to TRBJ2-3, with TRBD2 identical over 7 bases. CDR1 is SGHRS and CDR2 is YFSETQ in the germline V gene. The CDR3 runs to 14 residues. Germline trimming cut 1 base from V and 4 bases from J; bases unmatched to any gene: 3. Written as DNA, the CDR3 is TGCGCCAGCAGCTTGCCACGGGGGGCAGATACGCAGTATTTT. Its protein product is CASSLPRGADTQYF.

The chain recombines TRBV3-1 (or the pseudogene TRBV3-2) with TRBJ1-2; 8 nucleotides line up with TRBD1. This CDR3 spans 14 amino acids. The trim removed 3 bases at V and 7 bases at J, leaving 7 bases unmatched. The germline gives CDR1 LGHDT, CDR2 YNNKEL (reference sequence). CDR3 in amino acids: CASSQDRVRAGYTF. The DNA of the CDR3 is TGTGCCAGCAGCCAGGACAGGGTGAGGGCTGGCTACACCTTC.

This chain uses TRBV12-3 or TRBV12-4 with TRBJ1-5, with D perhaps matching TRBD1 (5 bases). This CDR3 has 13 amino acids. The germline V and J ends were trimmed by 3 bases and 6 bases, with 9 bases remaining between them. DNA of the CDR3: TGTGCCAGCAGTTTGGGGGGTAGTCAGCCCCAGCATTTT. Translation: CASSLGGSQPQHF.

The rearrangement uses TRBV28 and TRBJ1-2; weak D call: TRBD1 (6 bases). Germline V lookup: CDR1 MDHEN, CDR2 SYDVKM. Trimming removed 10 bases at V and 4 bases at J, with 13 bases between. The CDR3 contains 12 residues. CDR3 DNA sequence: TGTGCCACTAGCGGGGGCCTCTATGGCTACACCTTC. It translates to CATSGGLYGYTF.

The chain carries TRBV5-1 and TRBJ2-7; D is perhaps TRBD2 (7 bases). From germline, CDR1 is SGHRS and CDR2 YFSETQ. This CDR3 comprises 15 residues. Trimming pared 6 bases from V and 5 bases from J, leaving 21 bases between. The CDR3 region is CASTLYAGARNEQYF. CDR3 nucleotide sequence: TGCGCCAGCACCCTTTACGCGGGGGCGAGAAACGAGCAGTACTTC.

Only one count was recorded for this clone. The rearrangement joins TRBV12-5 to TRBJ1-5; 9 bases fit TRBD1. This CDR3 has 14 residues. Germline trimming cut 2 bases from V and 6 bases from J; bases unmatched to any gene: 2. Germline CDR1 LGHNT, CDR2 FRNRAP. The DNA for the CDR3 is TGTGCTAGTGGTTTGACAGGGGGCGGTCAGCCCCAGCATTTT. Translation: CASGLTGGGQPQHF.

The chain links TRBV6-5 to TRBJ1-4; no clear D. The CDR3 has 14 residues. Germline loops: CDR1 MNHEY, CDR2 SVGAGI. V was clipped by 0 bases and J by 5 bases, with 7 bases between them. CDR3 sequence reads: CASSYSGANEKLFF. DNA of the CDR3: TGTGCCAGCAGTTACTCCGGAGCGAATGAAAAACTGTTTTTT.

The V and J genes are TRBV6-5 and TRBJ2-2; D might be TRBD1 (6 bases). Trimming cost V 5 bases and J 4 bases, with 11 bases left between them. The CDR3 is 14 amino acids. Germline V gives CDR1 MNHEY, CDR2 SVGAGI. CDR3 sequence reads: CASSNRGGTGELFF. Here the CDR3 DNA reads TGTGCCAGCAGTAATCGAGGGGGCACCGGGGAGCTGTTTTTT.

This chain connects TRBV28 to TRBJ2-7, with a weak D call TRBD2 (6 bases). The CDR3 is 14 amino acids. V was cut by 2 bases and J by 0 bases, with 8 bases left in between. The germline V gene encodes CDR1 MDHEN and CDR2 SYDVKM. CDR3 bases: TGTGCCAGCAGTTTAGGAGGGATCTCCTACGAGCAGTACTTC. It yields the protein CASSLGGISYEQYF.

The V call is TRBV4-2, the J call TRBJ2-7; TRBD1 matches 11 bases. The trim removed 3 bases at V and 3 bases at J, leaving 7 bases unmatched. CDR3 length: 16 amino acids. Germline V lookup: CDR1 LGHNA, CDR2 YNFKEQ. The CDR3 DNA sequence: TGTGCCAGCAGCCAGTTCTGGACAGGGGGCTACTACGAGCAGTACTTC. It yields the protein CASSQFWTGGYYEQYF.

This chain's CDR3 is CASTAGQGGYGYTF. CDR3 in DNA: TGTGCCAGTACCGCGGGACAGGGTGGTTATGGCTACACCTTC. The J gene is TRBJ1-2, the V gene TRBV19; TRBD1 aligns across 9 bases. Trimming removed 7 bases from V and 5 bases from J; junction bases left unmatched: 8. The CDR3 loop spans 14 amino acids. Germline CDR1 LNHDA, CDR2 SQIVND (reference sequence).

The CDR3 DNA follows: TGTGCCAGCAGCGAGCCGGGAGCGAGCACAGATACGCAGTATTTT. Translating gives CASSEPGASTDTQYF. V gene TRBV13 combines with J gene TRBJ2-3; possibly TRBD2 for D (6 bases). Germline V gene data show CDR1 as PRHDT and CDR2 as FYEKMQ (reference sequence). V lost 5 bases and J lost 0, with 12 bases in between. The CDR3 runs to 15 residues.

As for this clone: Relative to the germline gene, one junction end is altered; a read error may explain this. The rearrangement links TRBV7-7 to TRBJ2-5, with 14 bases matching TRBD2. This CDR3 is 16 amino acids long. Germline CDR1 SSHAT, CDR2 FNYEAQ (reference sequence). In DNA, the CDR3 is TGTGCTAGCAGCCCGGGACTAGCGGGGGTAAGGGAGACCCAGTACTTC. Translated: CASSPGLAGVRETQYF. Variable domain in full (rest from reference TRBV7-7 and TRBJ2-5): GAGVSQSPRYKVTKRGQDVTLRCDPISSHATLYWYQQALGQGPEFLTYFNYEAQPDKSGLPSDRFSAERPEGSISTLTIQRTEQRDSAMYRCASSPGLAGVRETQYFGPGTRLLVL.

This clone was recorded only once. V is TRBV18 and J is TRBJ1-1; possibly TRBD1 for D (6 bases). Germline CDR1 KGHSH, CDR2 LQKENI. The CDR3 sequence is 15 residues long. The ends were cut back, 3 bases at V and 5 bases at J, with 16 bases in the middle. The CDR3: CASSPTGPQGTEAFF. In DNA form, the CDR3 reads TGTGCCAGCTCACCGACAGGCCCCCAAGGGACTGAAGCTTTCTTT.

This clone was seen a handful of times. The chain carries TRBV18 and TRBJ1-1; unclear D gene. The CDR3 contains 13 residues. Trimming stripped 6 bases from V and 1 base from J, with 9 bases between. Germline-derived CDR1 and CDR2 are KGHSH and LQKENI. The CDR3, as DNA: TGTGCCAGCTCCCCTGTTTGGAACACTGAAGCTTTCTTT. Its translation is CASSPVWNTEAFF.

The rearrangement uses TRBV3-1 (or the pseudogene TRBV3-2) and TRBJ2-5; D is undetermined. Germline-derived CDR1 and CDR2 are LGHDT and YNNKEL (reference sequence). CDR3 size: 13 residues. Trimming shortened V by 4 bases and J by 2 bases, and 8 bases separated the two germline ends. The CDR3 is CASSPTQQETQYF. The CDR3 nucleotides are TGTGCCAGCAGCCCGACACAACAAGAGACCCAGTACTTC.

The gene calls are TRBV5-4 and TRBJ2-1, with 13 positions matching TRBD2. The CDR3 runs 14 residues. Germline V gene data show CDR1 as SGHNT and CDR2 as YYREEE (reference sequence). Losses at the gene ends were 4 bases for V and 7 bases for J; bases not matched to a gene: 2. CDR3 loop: CASSKGLAGNEQFF. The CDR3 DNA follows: TGTGCCAGCAGCAAGGGACTAGCGGGGAATGAGCAGTTCTTC.

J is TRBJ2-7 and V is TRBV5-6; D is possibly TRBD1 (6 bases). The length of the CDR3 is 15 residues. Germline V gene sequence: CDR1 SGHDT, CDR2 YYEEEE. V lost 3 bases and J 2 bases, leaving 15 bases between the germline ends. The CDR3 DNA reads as TGTGCCAGCAGCTCAAAGGGGGACCCTACCTACGAGCAGTACTTC. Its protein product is CASSSKGDPTYEQYF.

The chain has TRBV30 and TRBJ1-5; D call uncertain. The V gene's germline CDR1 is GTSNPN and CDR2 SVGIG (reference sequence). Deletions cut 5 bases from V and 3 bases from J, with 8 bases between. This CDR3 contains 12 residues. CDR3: CAWSRPNQPQHF. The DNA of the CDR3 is TGTGCCTGGTCGAGGCCCAATCAGCCCCAGCATTTT.